These 25 T cell receptor beta chains share one sample of origin, sequenced in a study of tumor and adjacent non-tumor tissue in lung cancer. TCRbeta libraries were built with three rounds of nested PCR, modified from ARM-PCR. TCRdb re-called the multiplex PCR reads through MiXCR, storing one row per CDR3 protein. The sample contains about 43,000 distinct CDR3 sequences, approximately 57% of which appear only once. RNA was extracted from bulk tissue without any cell sorting. Distant lung tissue was collected more than 3 cm away from the tumor edge. Input material: distant non-tumor lung tissue. All receptors come from a man aged 50 to 59 with non-small cell lung cancer.

This clonotype was picked up one time. A much larger clone differs by one base, so this may be a read error. The chain joins TRBV7-8 to TRBJ1-5, with D tentatively TRBD1 (5 bases). The germline V gene encodes CDR1 SGHVS and CDR2 FQNEAQ. CDR3 length equals 14 residues. V lost 0 bases, J lost 9 bases, and 12 bases lay in between. The chain's CDR3 is CASSLAQGALPQHF. The CDR3 coding sequence is TGTGCCAGCAGCTTAGCGCAGGGAGCTCTGCCCCAGCATTTT.

The chain recombines TRBV10-2 with TRBJ1-1; tentative D call: TRBD1 (5 bases). The length of the CDR3 is 14 residues. The germline gives CDR1 WSHSY, CDR2 SAAADI. The V and J ends lost 0 bases and 3 bases respectively, with 8 bases between them. The CDR3: CASSESGGYTEAFF. CDR3 nucleotides: TGCGCCAGCAGTGAGTCGGGGGGGTACACTGAAGCTTTCTTT.

As to this clonotype: One end of the junction fails to match germline, which may point to a read error. The rearrangement links TRBV29-1 to TRBJ2-1; 11 bases are shared with TRBD2. There are 15 residues in the CDR3. The germline CDR1 and CDR2 sequences are SQVTM and ANQGSEA. The CDR3 region has the DNA TGCAGTGTCGATCTTCTAGCGGGAGGACAGAATGAACAGTTCTTC. Translated, it gives CSVDLLAGGQNEQFF.

Remarks on this clonotype: A read error may account for a junction end that differs from germline. V and J are TRBV11-2 and TRBJ2-6; the D is unclear. Per the germline V gene, CDR1 is SGHAT and CDR2 is FQNNGV. The CDR3 sequence is 14 residues long. The CDR3 DNA is TGTACCAGCAGCTTCAGTTCTGGGGCCAACGTCCTGACTTTC. It encodes CTSSFSSGANVLTF.

The genes are TRBV6-1 and TRBJ2-1; a possible D gene is TRBD1 (6 bases). Deletions cut 5 bases from V and 4 bases from J, with 15 bases between. This CDR3 comprises 15 residues. The germline V gene encodes CDR1 MNHNS and CDR2 SASEGT. CDR3 residues: CASSLDRSSYNEQFF. For the CDR3, the DNA is TGTGCCAGCAGTCTCGACAGGAGCAGTTACAATGAGCAGTTCTTC.

This chain links TRBV6-1 with TRBJ2-1, with 7 bases matching TRBD2. The trim removed 10 bases at V and 9 bases at J, leaving 12 bases unmatched. Germline V gene lookup returns CDR1 MNHNS and CDR2 SASEGT. The CDR3 has 13 amino acids. In DNA, the CDR3 is TGTGCCAACAATGAAGGTTGGACTAGTGAGCAGTTCTTC. Translation: CANNEGWTSEQFF.

A word on this clonotype: A read error may account for a junction end that differs from germline. CDR3: CVSSPPVGRGKQYF. Here the CDR3 DNA reads TGTGTCAGCAGCCCACCGGTGGGCAGAGGCAAGCAGTACTTC. The rearrangement uses TRBV11-1 and TRBJ2-7, with D hard to call. The CDR3 contains 14 residues. Germline CDR1 is SGHAT and CDR2 is FQDESV (reference sequence).

This clonotype has more than one count but fewer than ten. Germline and junction disagree at one end, which may indicate a read error. The chain employs TRBV7-2 and TRBJ2-2; D may match TRBD1 or TRBD2 (5 bases each). CDR3 length: 14 residues. The germline V gene has CDR1 SGHTA and CDR2 FQGNSA. For the CDR3, the DNA is TGTGCCAGCAATCCCGTGATGGGGCCCGGGGAGCTGCTTTTT. Amino acids: CASNPVMGPGELLF. Full variable domain (rest looked up from reference TRBV7-2 and TRBJ2-2): GAGVSQSPSNKVTEKGKDVELRCDPISGHTALYWYRQSLGQGLEFLIYFQGNSAPDKSGLPSDRFSAERTGGSVSTLTIQRTQQEDSAVYLCASNPVMGPGELLFGEGSRLTVL.

In its sample, this clonotype was seen many times. This chain links TRBV6-1 with TRBJ2-1; 9 nucleotides align to TRBD1. This CDR3 region has 16 residues. CDR1 and CDR2 (germline): MNHNS, SASEGT. V gave up 1 base and J gave up 7 bases; unmatched junction bases: 8. Here the CDR3 reads CASSEVLGQGRNEQFF. CDR3 DNA: TGTGCCAGCAGTGAAGTTTTAGGACAGGGGAGGAATGAGCAGTTCTTC.

About this clonotype: Its ends do not fully match the called genes, so a read error is possible. The chain couples TRBV24-1 to TRBJ2-1; the match to TRBD2 covers 15 bases. CDR3 length: 15 amino acids. Germline V gives CDR1 KGHDR, CDR2 SFDVKD. The CDR3 DNA is TGTGCCACCAATGATCGGACTAGCGGGAGGGATGAGCAGTTCTTC. Amino acid sequence: CATNDRTSGRDEQFF.

On this clonotype: Since a much larger clone is just one base distant, this may be a read error. This chain connects TRBV7-9 to TRBJ2-2; 9 nucleotides align to TRBD1. This CDR3 has 15 amino acids. CDR1 is SEHNR, CDR2 FQNEAQ, per germline (reference sequence). Germline trimming cut 7 bases from V and 5 bases from J; bases unmatched to any gene: 8. As DNA, the CDR3 is TGTGCCAGCACCCCCGGGACAGGGACAACCGGGGAGCTGTTTTTT. The encoded protein is CASTPGTGTTGELFF.

Worth noting for this clonotype: This clone may be a read error of a much larger clone one base away. V and J are TRBV7-8 and TRBJ1-1; D unresolved. Germline V gene data show CDR1 as SGHVS and CDR2 as FQNEAQ. The length of the CDR3 is 13 residues. This CDR3 is CVSSLVGFTEAFF. The DNA for the CDR3 is TGTGTCAGCAGCTTAGTAGGGTTCACTGAAGCTTTCTTT.

With respect to this clonotype: Lacking the conserved final phenylalanine or tryptophan, this CDR3 likely reflects a read error. The gene calls are TRBV6-1 and TRBJ2-7, with D tentatively TRBD1 (6 bases). In germline, CDR1 is MNHNS, CDR2 SASEGT. The CDR3 is 12 residues long. The CDR3 protein is CDSSEQGYEQYS. DNA for the CDR3: TGTGACAGCAGTGAACAGGGCTACGAGCAGTACTCC.

Comment on this clonotype: A much larger clone differs by one base, so this may be a read error. The rearrangement uses TRBV20-1 and TRBJ2-5, with D maybe TRBD2 (6 bases). CDR3 length: 14 residues. Germline assignment: CDR1 DFQATT and CDR2 SNEGSKA (reference sequence). The CDR3 bases are TGCAGTGCACCGGACTACCAGAAACAAGAGACCCTGTACTTC. This gives the protein CSAPDYQKQETLYF.

This clonotype came up many times. This chain links TRBV6-2 or TRBV6-3 with TRBJ2-1; TRBD2 agrees at 16 bases. The germline V gene has CDR1 MNHEY and CDR2 SVGEGT. The CDR3 sequence is 20 residues long. V lost 4 bases and J lost 2; bases outside the gene matches: 11. The CDR3 here is CASSFDPGTSGRDTYNEQFF. In DNA, the CDR3 is TGTGCCAGCAGTTTCGATCCCGGGACTAGCGGGAGGGATACCTACAATGAGCAGTTCTTC.

Concerning this clonotype: A much larger clone differs from this one at a single base, so this may be a read error. The chain carries TRBV6-1 and TRBJ1-1; D is unresolved. Trimming pared 10 bases from V and 0 bases from J, leaving 18 bases between. The CDR3 has 15 residues. Germline values: CDR1 MNHNS, CDR2 SASEGT. The DNA of the CDR3 is TGTGCCATCGCCCCACACAGCGTCCTGAACACTGAAGCTTTCTTT. It translates to CAIAPHSVLNTEAFF.

In the case of this clonotype: This could be a read error, since a much larger clone is one nucleotide away. The CDR3 does not close with the conserved phenylalanine or tryptophan, likely indicating a read error. V usage is TRBV14 and J usage is TRBJ1-4; D is perhaps TRBD1 (6 bases). The length of the CDR3 is 13 residues. V lost 4 bases, J lost 8 bases, and 11 bases lay in between. Germline V gene sequence: CDR1 SGHDN, CDR2 FVKESK. The CDR3 loop reads CASSRGRSEKLFV. In DNA, the CDR3 is TGTGCCAGCAGCCGGGGGCGAAGCGAAAAACTGTTTGTT.

The chain has TRBV11-2 and TRBJ1-1; D uncertain. Trimming removed 5 bases at V and 1 base at J, with 8 bases between. Looked up from germline, CDR1 is SGHAT and CDR2 is FQNNGV. This CDR3 contains 13 residues. CDR3 amino acids: CASSPRKNTEAFF. DNA of the CDR3: TGTGCCAGCAGCCCCAGGAAGAACACTGAAGCTTTCTTT.

The table lists this clonotype with a few counts. One end of the junction varies from germline; a read error may be responsible. This chain joins TRBV6-1 and TRBJ2-7; D may match TRBD1 or TRBD2 (5 bases each). Germline assignment: CDR1 MNHNS and CDR2 SASEGT. This CDR3 has 15 residues. CDR3 in amino acids: CASSGEVGAWDDQYF. CDR3 in DNA: TGTGCCAGCAGTGGAGAGGTCGGTGCTTGGGACGATCAGTACTTC.

Concerning this clonotype: The junction departs from the called germline gene at one end, perhaps through a read error. The chain combines TRBV4-2 with TRBJ2-2, with 8 bases matching TRBD2. The CDR3 totals 18 residues. Germline assignment: CDR1 LGHNA and CDR2 YNFKEQ. The CDR3 DNA reads TGTGGCAGCAGCCAGGAGGGACCAGCGGGGGCGAACACCGGGGAGCTGTTTTTT. Its translation: CGSSQEGPAGANTGELFF.

V gene TRBV28 combines with J gene TRBJ2-1; 8 nucleotides match TRBD2. Germline V gene data show CDR1 as MDHEN and CDR2 as SYDVKM. Trimming cost V 4 bases and J 5 bases; bases outside gene matches: 7. The CDR3 length is 15 residues. This chain's CDR3 is CASSSPRGGNNEQFF. CDR3 nucleotide sequence: TGTGCCAGCAGTTCACCCCGGGGGGGGAACAATGAGCAGTTCTTC.

Comments on this clonotype: A much larger clone lies one base from this, so it may be a read error. The chain recombines TRBV6-2 or TRBV6-3 with TRBJ2-1, with 8 bases that match TRBD2. Looked up from germline, CDR1 is MNHEY and CDR2 is SVGEGT. This CDR3 is built from 16 residues. The ends lost 10 bases at V and 11 bases at J; junction bases unmatched: 22. CDR3 sequence reads: CATPGLGAGVHDKQFF. The CDR3 DNA is TGTGCCACCCCGGGGTTGGGAGCGGGAGTACACGATAAGCAGTTCTTC.

In its sample, this clonotype was seen once. The V call is TRBV4-1, the J call TRBJ2-1; TRBD2 agrees at 8 bases. CDR1 and CDR2 (germline): MGHRA, YSYEKL. The J segment lost 10 bases and the V segment lost 4 bases, leaving 18 bases of the junction unmatched. The CDR3 runs 17 residues. CDR3 residues: CASSLPPDGRAMNEQFF. For the CDR3, the DNA is TGCGCCAGCAGCCTCCCGCCTGACGGGAGGGCTATGAACGAGCAGTTCTTC.

As regards this clonotype: Relative to the germline gene, one junction end is altered; a read error may explain this. The chain carries TRBV6-5 and TRBJ1-6; 10 bases agree with TRBD1. The CDR3 contains 14 residues. Germline V gene lookup returns CDR1 MNHEY and CDR2 SVGAGI. The CDR3 is CANSYRDRGSPLHF. CDR3 nucleotides: TGTGCCAACAGTTATCGGGACAGGGGTTCACCCCTCCACTTT.

V is TRBV30 and J is TRBJ2-1; D ambiguous. Trimming pared 0 bases from V and 2 bases from J, leaving 11 bases between. CDR1 and CDR2 (germline): GTSNPN, SVGIG (reference sequence). The CDR3 loop spans 15 amino acids. CDR3 sequence: CAWSVLVGPYNEQFF. In DNA, the CDR3 is TGTGCCTGGAGTGTACTCGTGGGTCCCTACAATGAGCAGTTCTTC.